Sequencing of this T cell receptor beta chain was carried out in a study of cytomegalovirus exposure and HLA in healthy donors. 13 Jbeta primers and 60 Vbeta primers were used for the PCR. TCRdb keeps only in-frame clones here, not all; method: immunoSEQ multiplex PCR. Of 120,000 or so clones detected, approximately 80% appear once; the ten largest clones hold around 4%. The receptor's source is a human donor in good health. The sample comprised PBMCs.

CDR3 nucleotide sequence: TGTGCCAGCGCAGGAAGTATGGAAAAACTGTTTTTT. Amino acids: CASAGSMEKLFF. V and J are TRBV11-3 and TRBJ1-4; D ambiguous. The germline CDR1 and CDR2 sequences are SGHNT and YENEEA. V was cut by 8 bases and J by 8 bases, with 12 bases left in between. The length of the CDR3 is 12 residues.